This T cell receptor (beta chain) was captured in a study of naive and memory T cell subsets. This clonotype occurred many times. What it binds is not known. Both TRBC1 and TRBC2 were covered by a beta constant-region primer of two equimolar oligonucleotides. TCRdb recomputed calls from the UMI-ligation and nested PCR reads with MiXCR, one row per CDR3 protein. This sample has more than 35,000 distinct CDR3 sequences, with approximately 12% found just once. CD4+ T cell IFNgamma after overnight CMV lysate exposure gave donor CMV status. Sequential positive selection took CD4 T cells first, then CD8 T cells. Points from the study as a whole: Over 90% of naive TCR sequences appeared only once after error correction, unlike memory subsets.

Germline V lookup: CDR1 SNHLY, CDR2 FYNNEI. Losses at the gene ends were 5 bases for V and 7 bases for J; bases not matched to a gene: 4. The CDR3 is made up of 14 amino acids. This chain connects TRBV2 to TRBJ1-6; 8 bases line up with TRBD1. The clonotype was recovered from a human donor in good health. Sample: effector memory CD4+ T cells from blood. The subset: effector memory, CD45RA- CD27-. The CDR3 nucleotides are TGTGCCAGCAGTCGGGACAGGAAGAATTCACCCCTCCACTTT. Translating it yields CASSRDRKNSPLHF.